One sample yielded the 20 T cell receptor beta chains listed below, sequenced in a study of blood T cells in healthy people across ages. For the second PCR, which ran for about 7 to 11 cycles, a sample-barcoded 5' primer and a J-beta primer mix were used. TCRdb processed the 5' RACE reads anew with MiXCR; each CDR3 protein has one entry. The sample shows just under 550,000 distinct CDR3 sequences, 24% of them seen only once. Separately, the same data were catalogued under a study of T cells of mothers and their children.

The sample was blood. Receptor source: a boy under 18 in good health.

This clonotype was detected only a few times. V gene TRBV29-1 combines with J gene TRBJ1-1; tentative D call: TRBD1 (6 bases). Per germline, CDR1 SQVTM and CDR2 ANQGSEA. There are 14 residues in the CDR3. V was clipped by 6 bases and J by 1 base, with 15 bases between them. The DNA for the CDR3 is TGCAGCGTCACGTGGGGGCAGACGAACACTGAAGCTTTCTTT. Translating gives CSVTWGQTNTEAFF.

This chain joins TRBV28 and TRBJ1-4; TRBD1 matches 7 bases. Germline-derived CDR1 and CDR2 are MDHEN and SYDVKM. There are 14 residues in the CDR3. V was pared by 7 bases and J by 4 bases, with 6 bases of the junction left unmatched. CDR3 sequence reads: CASTTGTVNEKLFF. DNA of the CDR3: TGTGCCAGCACCACTGGGACAGTTAATGAAAAACTGTTTTTT.

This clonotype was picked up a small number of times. The CDR3 region has the DNA TGTGCCAGTAGTTTCCGGGACAACTTCCAAGAGACCCAGTACTTC. It is translated as CASSFRDNFQETQYF. V and J are TRBV19 and TRBJ2-5, with D possibly TRBD1 on 6 matching bases. Germline loops: CDR1 LNHDA, CDR2 SQIVND (reference sequence). The CDR3 length is 15 residues. Trimming removed 5 bases from V and 1 base from J, with 14 bases in between.

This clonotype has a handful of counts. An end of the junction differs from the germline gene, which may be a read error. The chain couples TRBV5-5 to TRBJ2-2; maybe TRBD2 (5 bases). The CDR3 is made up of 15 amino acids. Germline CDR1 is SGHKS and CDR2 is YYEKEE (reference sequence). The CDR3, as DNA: TGTGCCAGCAGCGGAACGGCTAGCCCGACCGGGGAGCCGTTTTTT. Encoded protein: CASSGTASPTGEPFF.

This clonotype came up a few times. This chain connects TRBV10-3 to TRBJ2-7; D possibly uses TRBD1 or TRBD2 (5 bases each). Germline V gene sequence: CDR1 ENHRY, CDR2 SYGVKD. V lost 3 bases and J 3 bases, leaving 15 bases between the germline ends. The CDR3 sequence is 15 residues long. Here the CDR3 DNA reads TGTGCCATCAGTGACGAACGGGACCATGACTACGAGCAGTACTTC. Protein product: CAISDERDHDYEQYF.

CDR3 amino acids: CASSPMGLAGEETQYF. The CDR3 nucleotides read TGCGCCAGCAGCCCCATGGGACTAGCGGGAGAAGAGACCCAGTACTTC. The rearrangement links TRBV4-3 to TRBJ2-5; 14 bases align to TRBD2. Unmatched junction bases numbered 4, after V lost 4 bases and J lost 3 bases. The CDR3 loop spans 16 amino acids. Germline CDR1 and CDR2: LGHNA and YSLEER.

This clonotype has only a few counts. CDR3 sequence reads: CAWTDLGQTGGYNEQFF. The CDR3 nucleotides are TGTGCCTGGACCGATCTAGGACAAACCGGGGGATACAATGAGCAGTTCTTC. This chain connects TRBV30 to TRBJ2-1; a possible D gene is TRBD2 (6 bases). V was clipped by 4 bases and J by 4 bases, with 23 bases between them. The CDR3 consists of 17 residues. CDR1 is GTSNPN and CDR2 is SVGIG in the germline V gene (reference sequence).

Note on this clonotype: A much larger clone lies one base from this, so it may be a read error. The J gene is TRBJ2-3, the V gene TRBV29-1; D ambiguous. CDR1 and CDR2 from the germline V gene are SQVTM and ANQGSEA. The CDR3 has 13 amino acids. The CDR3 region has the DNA TGCAGCATTGAAGATCCTTCCACAGATACGCAGTATTTT. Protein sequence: CSIEDPSTDTQYF.

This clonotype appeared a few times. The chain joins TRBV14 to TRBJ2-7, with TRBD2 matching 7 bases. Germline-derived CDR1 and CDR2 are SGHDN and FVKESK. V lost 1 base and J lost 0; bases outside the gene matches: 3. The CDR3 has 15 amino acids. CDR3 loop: CASSQVWGGSYEQYF. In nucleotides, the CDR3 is TGTGCCAGCAGCCAAGTTTGGGGGGGCTCCTACGAGCAGTACTTC.

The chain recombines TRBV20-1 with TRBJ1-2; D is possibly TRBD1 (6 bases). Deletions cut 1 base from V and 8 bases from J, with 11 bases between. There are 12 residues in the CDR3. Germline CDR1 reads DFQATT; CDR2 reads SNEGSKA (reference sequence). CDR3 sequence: CSARVGGAGYTF. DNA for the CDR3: TGCAGTGCTAGAGTAGGGGGGGCCGGCTACACCTTC.

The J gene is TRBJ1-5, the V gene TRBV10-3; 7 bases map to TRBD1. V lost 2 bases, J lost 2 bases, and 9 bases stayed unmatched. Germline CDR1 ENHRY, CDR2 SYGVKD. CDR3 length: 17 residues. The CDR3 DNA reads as TGTGCCATCAGTGAGATAGGAGGGCAGGGGGGCAATCAGCCCCAGCATTTT. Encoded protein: CAISEIGGQGGNQPQHF.

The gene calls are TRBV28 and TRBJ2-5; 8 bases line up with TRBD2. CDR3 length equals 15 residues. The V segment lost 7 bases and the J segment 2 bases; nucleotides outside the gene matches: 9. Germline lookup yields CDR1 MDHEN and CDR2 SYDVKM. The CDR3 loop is CASTQGLGRQETQYF. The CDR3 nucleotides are TGTGCCAGCACCCAGGGACTAGGGAGACAAGAGACCCAGTACTTC. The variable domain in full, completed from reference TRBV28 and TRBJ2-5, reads DVKVTQSSRYLVKRTGEKVFLECVQDMDHENMFWYRQDPGLGLRLIYFSYDVKMKEKGDIPEGYSVSREKKERFSLILESASTNQTSMYLCASTQGLGRQETQYFGPGTRLLVL.

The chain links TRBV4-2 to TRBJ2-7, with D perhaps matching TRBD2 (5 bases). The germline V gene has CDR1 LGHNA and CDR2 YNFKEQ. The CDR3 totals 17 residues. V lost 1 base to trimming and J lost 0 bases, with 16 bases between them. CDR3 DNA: TGTGCCAGCAGCCAAGTTCGGGGAGACCCGAGCTCCTACGAGCAGTACTTC. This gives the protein CASSQVRGDPSSYEQYF.

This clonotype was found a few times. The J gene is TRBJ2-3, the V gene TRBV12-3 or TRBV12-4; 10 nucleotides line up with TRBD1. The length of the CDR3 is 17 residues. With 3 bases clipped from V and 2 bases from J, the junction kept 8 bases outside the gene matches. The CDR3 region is CASSLIFGTGVTDTQYF. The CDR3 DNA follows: TGTGCCAGCAGTTTGATTTTCGGGACAGGGGTCACAGATACGCAGTATTTT.

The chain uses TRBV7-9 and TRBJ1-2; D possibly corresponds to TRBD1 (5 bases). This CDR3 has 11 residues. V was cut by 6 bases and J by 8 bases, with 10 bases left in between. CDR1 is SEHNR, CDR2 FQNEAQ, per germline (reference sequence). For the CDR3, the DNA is TGTGCCAGCAGGGACAATTCCGGCTACACCTTC. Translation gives CASRDNSGYTF.

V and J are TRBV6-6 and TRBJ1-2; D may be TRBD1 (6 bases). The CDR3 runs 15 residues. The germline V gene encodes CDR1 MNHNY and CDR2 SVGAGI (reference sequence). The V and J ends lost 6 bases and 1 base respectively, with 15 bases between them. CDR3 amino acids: CASSQGMTRNYGYTF. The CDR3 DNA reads TGTGCCAGCAGCCAGGGGATGACCCGTAACTATGGCTACACCTTC.

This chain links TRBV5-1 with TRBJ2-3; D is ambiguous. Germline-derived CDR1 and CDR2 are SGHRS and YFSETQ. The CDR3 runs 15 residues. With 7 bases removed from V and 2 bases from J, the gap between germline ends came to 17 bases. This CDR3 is CASGEDSHTTDTQYF. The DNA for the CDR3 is TGCGCCAGCGGCGAGGATTCCCACACCACAGATACGCAGTATTTT.

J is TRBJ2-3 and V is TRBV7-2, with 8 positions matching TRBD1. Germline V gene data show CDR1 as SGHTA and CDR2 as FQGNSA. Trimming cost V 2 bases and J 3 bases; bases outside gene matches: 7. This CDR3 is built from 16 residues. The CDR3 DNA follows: TGTGCCAGCAGCTTAAGCCCAGGGGGCGTAACAGATACGCAGTATTTT. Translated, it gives CASSLSPGGVTDTQYF.

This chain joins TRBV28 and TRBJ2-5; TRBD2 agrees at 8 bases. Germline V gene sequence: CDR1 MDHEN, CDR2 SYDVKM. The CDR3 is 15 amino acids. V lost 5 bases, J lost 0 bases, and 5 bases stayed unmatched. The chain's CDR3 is CASSGRGGHQETQYF. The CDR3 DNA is TGTGCCAGCAGTGGCCGGGGGGGACACCAAGAGACCCAGTACTTC.

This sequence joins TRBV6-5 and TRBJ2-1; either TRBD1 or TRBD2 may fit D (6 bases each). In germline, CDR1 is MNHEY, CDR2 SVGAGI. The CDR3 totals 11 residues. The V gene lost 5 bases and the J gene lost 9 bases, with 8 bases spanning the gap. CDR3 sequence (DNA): TGTGCCAGCAGTCCGGGGGCTGAGCAGTTCTTC. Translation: CASSPGAEQFF.